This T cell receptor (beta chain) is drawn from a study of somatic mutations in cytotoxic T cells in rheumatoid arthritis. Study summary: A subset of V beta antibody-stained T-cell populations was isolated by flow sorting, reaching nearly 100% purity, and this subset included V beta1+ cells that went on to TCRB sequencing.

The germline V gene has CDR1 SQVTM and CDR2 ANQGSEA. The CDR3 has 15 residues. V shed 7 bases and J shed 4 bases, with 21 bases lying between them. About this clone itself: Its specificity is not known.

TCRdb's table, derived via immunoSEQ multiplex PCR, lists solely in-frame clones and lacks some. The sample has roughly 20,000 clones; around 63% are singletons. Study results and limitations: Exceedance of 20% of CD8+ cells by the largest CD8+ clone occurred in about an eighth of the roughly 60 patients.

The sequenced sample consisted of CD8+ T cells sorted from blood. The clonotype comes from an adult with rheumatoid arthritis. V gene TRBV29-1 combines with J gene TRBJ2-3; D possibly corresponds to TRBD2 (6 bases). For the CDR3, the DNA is TGCAGCGCACCTTGGGAGGAGGGGAGGTCAGATACGCAGTATTTT. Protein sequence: CSAPWEEGRSDTQYF.